This T cell receptor (beta chain) was profiled in a study of vaccination and CD4 T cells after COVID-19. About the research overall: Stimuli were overlapping spike peptide pools of SARS-CoV-2 and three common cold coronaviruses (HCoV-NL63, HCoV-OC43, HCoV-229E).

The assay that was used to sequence DNA from cultured CD4+ T cells was the Oncomine TCR Beta short-read assay. Cultures of CD4+ T cells served as the source for extracting genomic DNA. TCRdb ran MiXCR on the PCR reads and lists one entry per CDR3 protein. The data hold about 10,000 distinct CDR3 sequences, with approximately 31% observed a single time. Indicated treatment: approximately 10-day PBMC culture with coronavirus spike peptide pools or control peptides (ViraFEST assay). During the years 2011-2018, before the COVID-19 pandemic, the unexposed donor's CD4+ T cells were collected. For ViraFEST, peptide pools expanded antigen-specific T cells, after which the TCRs were sequenced. These CD4+ T cells came from approximately 10-day cultures by negative selection. Testing used SARS-CoV-2 S/N and four cold-coronavirus spikes on unexposed-donor CD4+ T cells, cells permitting. V lost 6 bases to trimming and J lost 3 bases, with 11 bases between them. CDR3 size: 13 residues.

This clonotype was seen only a few times. What it binds is not known. This chain connects TRBV23-1 to TRBJ1-1; perhaps TRBD1 as D (5 bases). TRBV23-1 is an ORF for which the function is uncertain. This TCR was recovered from a human donor in good health. Sequencing used CD4+ T cells from blood, cultured in vitro. The CDR3 spells CASRQVLDTEAFF. As DNA, the CDR3 is TGCGCCAGCAGACAGGTTCTTGACACTGAAGCTTTCTTT.